Included here is one TCR beta chain sequence, with context. Sequencing used immunoSEQ multiplex PCR; TCRdb keeps in-frame clones, though not all of them. The table has 150,000 to 200,000 clones, more than 65% seen once. These data belong to a study of blood T cell repertoires in COVID-19. Study-level background: T cells, B-cell-depleted T cells, or PBMCs supplied cDNA or gDNA.

The CDR3 contains 16 residues. Germline V gene lookup returns CDR1 SGHRS and CDR2 YFSETQ. Trimming pared 4 bases from V and 1 base from J, leaving 17 bases between. The sequencing sample was made of PBMCs or T cells enriched from blood (not recorded which). This chain connects TRBV5-1 to TRBJ2-5; D is ambiguous. The clonotype comes from a woman aged 50 to 65 with acute COVID-19. The CDR3, as DNA: TGCGCCAGCAGCCCCGCCGGAGACCACACCCAAGAGACCCAGTACTTC. It specifies CASSPAGDHTQETQYF.